This entry features one T cell receptor (beta chain) sequence. These data belong to a study of response to subunit inactivated influenza vaccine. Germline V CDR1 and CDR2: DFQATT, SNEGSKA (reference sequence). This CDR3 is 14 amino acids long. Each CDR3 protein is one row after TCRdb ran MiXCR on the RT-PCR reads. The repertoire consists of roughly 460,000 distinct CDR3 sequences, with approximately 9.9% occurring once and the leading ten covering approximately 12%. The material was PBMCs from blood, obtained more than 35 days after vaccination. The sequence came from a man aged 45-65 years who received an inactivated influenza vaccine. This chain uses TRBV20-1 with TRBJ1-2, with D possibly being TRBD1 (5 bases). CDR3 DNA sequence: TGCAGGCCCCGCGGACAAACCGCTAACTATGGCTACACCTTC. Translating it yields CRPRGQTANYGYTF.